The 22 T cell receptor beta chains given below trace back to one sample, sequenced in a study of shared clonotypes between healthy human individuals. TCRdb's copy holds only in-frame clones and misses some; the assay was immunoSEQ multiplex PCR. The data contain over a million clones, roughly 96% of them seen just once; the ten biggest clones take up about 1%. Sequenced material: naive CD4+ T cells sorted from blood. The subset: CD45RA+ positively selected. These receptors came from a man between 25 and 39 years old in good health.

J is TRBJ1-1 and V is TRBV7-8, with D possibly matching TRBD1 (5 bases). V lost 6 bases to trimming and J lost 6 bases, with 20 bases between them. Germline CDR1 is SGHVS and CDR2 is FQNEAQ. The CDR3 totals 15 residues. The CDR3 nucleotides read TGTGCCAGCAGTTACCTGAGTCGGGACCGCGCTGAAGCTTTCTTT. It codes for CASSYLSRDRAEAFF.

The rearrangement uses TRBV11-2 and TRBJ2-3; the D gene is possibly TRBD2 (5 bases). Deletions cut 2 bases from V and 2 bases from J, with 17 bases between. The V gene's germline CDR1 is SGHAT and CDR2 FQNNGV. The CDR3 loop spans 17 amino acids. Written as DNA, the CDR3 is TGTGCCAGCAGCTTATCAGGACTCGTACGGCCCACAGATACGCAGTATTTT. Its protein product is CASSLSGLVRPTDTQYF. The variable domain in full, completed from reference TRBV11-2 and TRBJ2-3, reads EAGVAQSPRYKIIEKRQSVAFWCNPISGHATLYWYQQILGQGPKLLIQFQNNGVVDDSQLPKDRFSAERLKGVDSTLKIQPAKLEDSAVYLCASSLSGLVRPTDTQYFGPGTRLTVL.

This clone has only one observation. The chain is built from TRBV14 and TRBJ2-1, with 12 bases aligning to TRBD2. Germline-derived CDR1 and CDR2 are SGHDN and FVKESK. The V and J ends lost 5 bases and 3 bases, in that order; junction bases with no gene match: 2. The CDR3 covers 15 residues. CDR3 region: CASSGTSGHYNEQFF. CDR3 DNA: TGTGCCAGCAGCGGGACTAGCGGGCACTACAATGAGCAGTTCTTC.

V usage is TRBV12-5 and J usage is TRBJ2-2, with D unclear. CDR1 and CDR2 from the germline V gene are LGHNT and FRNRAP. This CDR3 is built from 13 residues. V lost 9 bases and J 1 base, leaving 9 bases between the germline ends. CDR3 coding DNA: TGTGCTAGCGGACGGATGAACACCGGGGAGCTGTTTTTT. The encoded protein is CASGRMNTGELFF.

The genes are TRBV27 and TRBJ2-1; no firm D call. V was shortened by 6 bases and J by 3 bases, with 6 bases between the two germline ends. Germline loops: CDR1 MNHEY, CDR2 SMNVEV (reference sequence). CDR3 length equals 12 residues. The CDR3 DNA sequence: TGTGCCAGCAGCACCAGCTACAATGAGCAGTTCTTC. Protein: CASSTSYNEQFF.

The V gene is TRBV5-1, the J gene TRBJ1-4, with 9 bases identical to TRBD1. CDR1 and CDR2 from the germline V gene are SGHRS and YFSETQ. J was trimmed by 7 bases and V by 3 bases; bases with no gene match: 13. CDR3 length: 17 amino acids. The CDR3 protein is CASSSSRDRVEGEKLFF. Written as DNA, the CDR3 is TGCGCCAGCAGCTCGTCCCGGGACAGGGTAGAGGGTGAAAAACTGTTTTTT.

The rearrangement joins TRBV14 to TRBJ2-2; 11 positions agree with TRBD2. V lost 1 base to trimming and J lost 8 bases; unmatched junction nucleotides: 15. Germline CDR1 SGHDN, CDR2 FVKESK. The CDR3 spans 19 residues. The chain's CDR3 is CASSQGVVRLAGGQGELFF. The CDR3 nucleotides are TGTGCCAGCAGCCAAGGGGTCGTTCGGCTAGCGGGAGGACAGGGGGAGCTGTTTTTT.

The gene calls are TRBV5-4 and TRBJ2-2, with 7 bases identical to TRBD1. The germline gives CDR1 SGHNT, CDR2 YYREEE (reference sequence). V was pared by 0 bases and J by 6 bases, with 8 bases of the junction left unmatched. This CDR3 has 16 residues. CDR3: CASSLGVPDRAGELFF. The CDR3 coding sequence is TGTGCCAGCAGCTTGGGGGTCCCTGACAGGGCCGGGGAGCTGTTTTTT.

This clone was seen only once. The junction differs from germline at one of its ends, possibly a read error. The chain uses TRBV11-2 and TRBJ1-4; D gene unclear. The CDR3 sequence is 8 residues long. Germline CDR1 reads SGHAT; CDR2 reads FQNNGV. CDR3 nucleotides: TGTGCCAGCAGCTCCCGGCTTTTT. It translates to CASSSRLF. The variable domain in full, completed from reference TRBV11-2 and TRBJ1-4, reads EAGVAQSPRYKIIEKRQSVAFWCNPISGHATLYWYQQILGQGPKLLIQFQNNGVVDDSQLPKDRFSAERLKGVDSTLKIQPAKLEDSAVYLCASSSRLFGSGTQLSVL.

The chain is built from TRBV5-1 and TRBJ2-5, with 8 bases that match TRBD1. The CDR3 extends over 16 amino acids. Germline CDR1 SGHRS, CDR2 YFSETQ. With 4 bases clipped from V and 1 base from J, the junction kept 9 bases outside the gene matches. The chain's CDR3 is CASSAGTGWVQETQYF. The CDR3 DNA reads TGCGCCAGCAGCGCCGGGACAGGATGGGTCCAAGAGACCCAGTACTTC.

This clone was found once. This rearrangement joins TRBV4-1 to TRBJ1-5; 8 positions agree with TRBD1. This CDR3 has 18 residues. Germline V lookup: CDR1 MGHRA, CDR2 YSYEKL. V shed 0 bases, J shed 0 bases, and the junction held 7 bases outside the gene matches. The CDR3 coding sequence is TGCGCCAGCAGCCAAGATTTGGGACAGGCTGATAGCAATCAGCCCCAGCATTTT. It encodes CASSQDLGQADSNQPQHF.

The rearrangement uses TRBV5-1 and TRBJ1-2, with TRBD1 identical over 7 bases. CDR1 SGHRS and CDR2 YFSETQ come from the germline V gene. There are 13 residues in the CDR3. With 2 bases clipped from V and 8 bases from J, the junction kept 6 bases outside the gene matches. The CDR3 reads CASSFGQAEGYTF. The CDR3 bases are TGCGCCAGCAGCTTCGGACAGGCTGAAGGCTACACCTTC.

The chain recombines TRBV6-5 with TRBJ2-1, with D tentatively TRBD2 (6 bases). With 0 bases removed from V and 10 bases from J, the gap between germline ends came to 13 bases. The CDR3 has 14 amino acids. Germline CDR1 reads MNHEY; CDR2 reads SVGAGI. The CDR3 DNA follows: TGTGCCAGCAGTTACTCATATTCCGGAGGGGAGCAGTTCTTC. Translated: CASSYSYSGGEQFF.

This clone was recorded a few times. DNA for the CDR3: TGTGCCAGCAGCTTTGGCTACCAAGAGACCCAGTACTTC. It yields the protein CASSFGYQETQYF. This chain connects TRBV7-7 to TRBJ2-5; the D is unclear. The germline V and J ends were trimmed by 3 bases and 0 bases, with 5 bases remaining between them. The CDR3 is 13 residues long. Looked up from germline, CDR1 is SSHAT and CDR2 is FNYEAQ (reference sequence).

This clone was picked up a small number of times. The chain is built from TRBV19 and TRBJ1-2; weak D call: TRBD1 (6 bases). In germline, CDR1 is LNHDA, CDR2 SQIVND (reference sequence). V gave up 6 bases and J gave up 8 bases, with 16 bases separating them. The CDR3 is 13 amino acids. This CDR3 is CASSGSTGLGYTF. The CDR3 nucleotides read TGTGCCAGTAGCGGCTCAACAGGGCTGGGCTACACCTTC.

This chain connects TRBV25-1 to TRBJ1-1, with 7 bases aligning to TRBD1. CDR3 length equals 14 residues. In germline, CDR1 is MGHDK, CDR2 SYGVNS. Unmatched junction bases numbered 4, after V lost 6 bases and J lost 0 bases. The CDR3 nucleotides are TGTGCCAGCAGAGTTACAGGGGTGAACACTGAAGCTTTCTTT. Translated, it gives CASRVTGVNTEAFF.

This clone has a single count. The rearrangement uses TRBV19 and TRBJ2-7, with 11 bases that match TRBD2. V shed 5 bases, J shed 2 bases, and the junction held 5 bases outside the gene matches. The CDR3 covers 15 residues. Per germline, CDR1 LNHDA and CDR2 SQIVND (reference sequence). The CDR3 reads CASSAGTSGTYEQYF. CDR3 nucleotides: TGTGCCAGTAGTGCCGGGACTAGCGGAACCTACGAGCAGTACTTC.

The V and J genes are TRBV7-8 and TRBJ1-1; TRBD1 might be the D (5 bases). Per the germline V gene, CDR1 is SGHVS and CDR2 is FQNEAQ. Between the trimmed V and J ends, which lost 5 bases and 6 bases, there was a span of 13 bases. The CDR3 length is 13 residues. The DNA for the CDR3 is TGTGCCAGCAGCCCCGCTTGGGGGGCTGAAGCTTTCTTT. It is translated as CASSPAWGAEAFF.

This sequence joins TRBV11-3 and TRBJ2-3, with TRBD2 matching 11 bases. Germline CDR1 SGHNT, CDR2 YENEEA. The J segment lost 4 bases and the V segment lost 6 bases, leaving 21 bases of the junction unmatched. The CDR3 contains 20 residues. The CDR3 DNA reads as TGTGCCAGCAGTGGTTCCTTAGCGGGAGGGCCGTTCGAAGGGGCAGATACGCAGTATTTT. It encodes CASSGSLAGGPFEGADTQYF.

This clone occurred once. The chain links TRBV7-8 to TRBJ1-1; D gene uncertain. V lost 3 bases to trimming and J lost 0 bases, with 5 bases between them. The CDR3 is 13 residues long. CDR1 is SGHVS, CDR2 FQNEAQ, per germline. The CDR3 nucleotides read TGTGCCAGCAGCTTGACCATGAACACTGAAGCTTTCTTT. Translation gives CASSLTMNTEAFF.

Here the CDR3 DNA reads TGTGCCAGCAGCCCTGACGGGGCGGTATGGACTGAAGCTTTCTTT. Its protein product is CASSPDGAVWTEAFF. The rearrangement uses TRBV5-8 and TRBJ1-1, with D perhaps matching TRBD1 (5 bases). Per germline, CDR1 SGHTS and CDR2 YDEGEE. This CDR3 spans 15 amino acids. V was cut by 4 bases and J by 5 bases, with 18 bases left in between.

The gene calls are TRBV5-4 and TRBJ2-7; TRBD2 is a possible D gene (5 bases). The length of the CDR3 is 14 residues. Trimming left V 0 bases short and J 2 bases short, with 9 bases between. Germline assignment: CDR1 SGHNT and CDR2 YYREEE (reference sequence). The CDR3 DNA follows: TGTGCCAGCAGCTTGGCCGGGATGACCTACGAGCAGTACTTC. It is translated as CASSLAGMTYEQYF.